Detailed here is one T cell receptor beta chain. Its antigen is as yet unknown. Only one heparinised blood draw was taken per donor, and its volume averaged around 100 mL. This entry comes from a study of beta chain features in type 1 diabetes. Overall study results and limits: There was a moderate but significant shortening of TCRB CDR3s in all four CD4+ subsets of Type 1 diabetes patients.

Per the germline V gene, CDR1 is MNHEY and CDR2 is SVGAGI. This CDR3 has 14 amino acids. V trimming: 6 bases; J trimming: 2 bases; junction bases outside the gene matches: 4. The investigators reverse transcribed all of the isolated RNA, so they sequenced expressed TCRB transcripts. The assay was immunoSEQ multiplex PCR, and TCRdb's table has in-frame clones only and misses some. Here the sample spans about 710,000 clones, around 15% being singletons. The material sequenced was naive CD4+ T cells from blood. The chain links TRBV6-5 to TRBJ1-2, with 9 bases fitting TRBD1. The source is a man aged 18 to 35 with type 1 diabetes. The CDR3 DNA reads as TGTGCCAGCAGATGGGACAGGGAGAACTATGGCTACACCTTC. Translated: CASRWDRENYGYTF.